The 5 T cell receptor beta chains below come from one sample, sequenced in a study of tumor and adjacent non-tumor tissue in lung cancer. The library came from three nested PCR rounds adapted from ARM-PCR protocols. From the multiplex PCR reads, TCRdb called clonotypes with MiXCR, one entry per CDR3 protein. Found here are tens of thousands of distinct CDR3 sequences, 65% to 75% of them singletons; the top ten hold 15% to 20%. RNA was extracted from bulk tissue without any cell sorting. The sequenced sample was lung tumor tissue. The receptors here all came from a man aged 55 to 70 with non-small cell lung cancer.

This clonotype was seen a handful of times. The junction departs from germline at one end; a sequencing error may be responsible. The CDR3 DNA follows: TGCGCCAGCAGCCCTAGGACCGGACAAAGCTCTGGGGCCAACGTCCTAACTTTC. As protein: CASSPRTGQSSGANVLTF. V usage is TRBV5-1 and J usage is TRBJ2-6; a weak D match, TRBD1 (5 bases). The length of the CDR3 is 18 residues. Per the germline V gene, CDR1 is SGHRS and CDR2 is YFSETQ.

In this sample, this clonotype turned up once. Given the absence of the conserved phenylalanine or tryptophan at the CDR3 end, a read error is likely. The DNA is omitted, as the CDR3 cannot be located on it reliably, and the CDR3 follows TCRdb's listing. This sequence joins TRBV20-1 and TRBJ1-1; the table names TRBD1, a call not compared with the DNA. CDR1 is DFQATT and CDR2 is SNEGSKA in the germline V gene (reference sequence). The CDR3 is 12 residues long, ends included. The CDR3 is CGARQGIMEVFS.

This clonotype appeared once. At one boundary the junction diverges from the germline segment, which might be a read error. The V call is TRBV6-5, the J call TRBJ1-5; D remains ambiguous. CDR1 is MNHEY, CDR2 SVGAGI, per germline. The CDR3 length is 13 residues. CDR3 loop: CAGSYSRNQPQHF. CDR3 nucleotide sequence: TGTGCCGGCAGCTACTCCCGCAATCAGCCCCAGCATTTT.

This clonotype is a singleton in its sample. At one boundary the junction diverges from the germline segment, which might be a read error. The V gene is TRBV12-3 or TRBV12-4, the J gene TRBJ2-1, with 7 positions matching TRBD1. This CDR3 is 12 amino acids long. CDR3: CSTSRDSNEQFF. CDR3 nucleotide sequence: TGCTCCACCAGCCGGGACAGCAATGAGCAGTTCTTC.

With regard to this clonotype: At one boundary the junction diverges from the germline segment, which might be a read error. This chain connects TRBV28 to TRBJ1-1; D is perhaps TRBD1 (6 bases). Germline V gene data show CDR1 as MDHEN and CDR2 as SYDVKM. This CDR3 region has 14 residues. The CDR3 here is CGSSLQGTGTEAFF. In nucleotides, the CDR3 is TGTGGCAGCAGTTTACAGGGTACGGGCACTGAAGCTTTCTTT.